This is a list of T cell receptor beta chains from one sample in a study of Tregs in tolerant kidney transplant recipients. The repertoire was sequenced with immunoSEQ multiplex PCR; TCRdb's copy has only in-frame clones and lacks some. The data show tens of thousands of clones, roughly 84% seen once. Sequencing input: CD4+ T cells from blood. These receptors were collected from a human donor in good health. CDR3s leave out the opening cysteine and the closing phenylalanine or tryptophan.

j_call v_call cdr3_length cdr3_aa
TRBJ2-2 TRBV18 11 ASSVTGDGELF
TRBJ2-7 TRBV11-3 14 ASSPSLGPGPYEQY
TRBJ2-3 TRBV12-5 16 ASGLVLAGGPYTDTQY
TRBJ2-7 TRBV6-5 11 ASSAGGGYEQY
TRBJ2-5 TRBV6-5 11 ASSYSAGETQY
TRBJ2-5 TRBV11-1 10 ASSPWGETQY
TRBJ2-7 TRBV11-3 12 ASSFSLRDYEQY
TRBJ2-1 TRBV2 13 ASRLALSSYNEQF
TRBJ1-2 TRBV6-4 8 ARRDYGYT
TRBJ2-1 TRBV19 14 ASSIVGSGRNNEQF
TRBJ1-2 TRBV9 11 ASSFQGRDGYT
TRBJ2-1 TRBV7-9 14 ASSLSLAGGYNEQF
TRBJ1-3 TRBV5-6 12 ASSPRGPGNTIY
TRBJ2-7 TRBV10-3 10 AISEGGYEQY
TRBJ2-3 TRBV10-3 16 AISTGLAGKTSTDTQY
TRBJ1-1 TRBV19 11 ASNLGMNTEAF
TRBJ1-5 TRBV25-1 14 ASSEFPARGHQPQH
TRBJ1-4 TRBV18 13 ASSPLQGIDEKLF
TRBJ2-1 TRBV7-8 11 ASSPGLSDEQF
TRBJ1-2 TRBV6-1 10 ASSDWGYGYT
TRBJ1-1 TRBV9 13 ASSVASSGGGEAF
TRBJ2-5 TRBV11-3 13 ASSLGGGLTETQY
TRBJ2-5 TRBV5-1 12 ASRARAAQETQY
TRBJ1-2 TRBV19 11 ASSYGGIRGYT
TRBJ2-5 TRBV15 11 ATSRDYQETQY
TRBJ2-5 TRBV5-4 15 ASSFFRGEGLGETQY
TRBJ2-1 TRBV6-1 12 ASRTSGRYNEQF
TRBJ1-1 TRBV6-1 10 ASRGGTGRTF
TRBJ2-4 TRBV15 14 ATSRDAGEAKNIQY
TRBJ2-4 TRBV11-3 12 ASSPGTIVDIQY
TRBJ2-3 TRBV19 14 ASSTYRTSGRYTQY
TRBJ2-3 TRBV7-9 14 ASSAGRAGTTDTQY
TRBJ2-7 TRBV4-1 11 ASSQRSGYEQY
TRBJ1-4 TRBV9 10 ASSDRAGKLF
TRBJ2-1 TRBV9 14 ASSVLAGTAYNEQF
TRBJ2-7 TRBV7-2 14 ASSFTSGGPPYEQY
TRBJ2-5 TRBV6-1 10 ASGARRETQY
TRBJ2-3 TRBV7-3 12 ASSLFSGTDTQY
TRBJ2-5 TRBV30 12 AWSRQGAGETQY
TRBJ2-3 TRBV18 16 ASSPSRDLVASTDTQY
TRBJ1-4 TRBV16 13 ASSQAPGANEKLF
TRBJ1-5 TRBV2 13 ASSEEGGENQPQH
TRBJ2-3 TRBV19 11 ASSILRASTQY
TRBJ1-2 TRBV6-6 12 ASLRSSDSYGYT
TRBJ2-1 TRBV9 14 ASSVFASDGGGEQF
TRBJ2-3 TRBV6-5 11 ASSYEDRGTQY
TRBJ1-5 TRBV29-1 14 SDTRDRGMSNQPQH
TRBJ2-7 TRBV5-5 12 ASRSGTSGAGQY
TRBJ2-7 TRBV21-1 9 ASSRAGEQY
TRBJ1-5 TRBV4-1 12 ASSRPGSNQPQH
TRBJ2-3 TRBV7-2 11 ASSLDYTDTQY
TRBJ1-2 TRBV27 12 ASRPAGTSYGYT
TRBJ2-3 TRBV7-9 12 ASSFIQSTDTQY